A selection of T cell receptor beta chains follows, all from one sample in a study of glioma-infiltrating T cells. In TCRdb, the multiplex PCR reads were re-called with MiXCR into one record per CDR3 protein. The data show fewer than 500,000 distinct CDR3 sequences, with around 45% seen just once and around 11% held by the top ten. The sample comprised glioma tissue, nonneoplastic brain tissue, or PBMCs (not recorded which). The receptors here all came from a human donor with low-grade glioma or glioblastoma, undergoing nonglioma brain surgery, or in good health (not recorded which). CDR3s include the opening cysteine and the closing phenylalanine or tryptophan. The D gene is left open where the match is weak. Not all rows give a size; the values are once, few, many and, for expanded clones, a class.

j_gene: TRBJ1-4
v_gene: TRBV20-1
d_gene: -
abundance: -
CDR3nt: TGCAGTGCTAGAGAGGGACCCACGCTTGCTAATGAAAAACTGTTTTTT
CDR3aa: CSAREGPTLANEKLFF

j_gene: TRBJ2-3
v_gene: TRBV6-6
d_gene: TRBD2
abundance: -
CDR3nt: TGTGCCAGCAGCCGGGAGGGAGGAGGTAAAGATACGAAGTATTTT
CDR3aa: CASSREGGGKDTKYF

j_gene: TRBJ2-3
v_gene: TRBV27
d_gene: TRBD2
abundance: -
CDR3nt: TGTGCCAGCAGCATAAGCGGTGGGGGGGGGGCGCAGTATTTT
CDR3aa: CASSISGGGGAQYF

j_gene: TRBJ1-6
v_gene: TRBV12-3/TRBV12-4
d_gene: TRBD1
abundance: few
CDR3nt: TGTGCCAGCAGCCTTTGGGACAGGGGATTTACGAGCTCCTATAATTCACCCCTCCACTTT
CDR3aa: CASSLWDRGFTSSYNSPLHF

j_gene: TRBJ2-5
v_gene: TRBV27
d_gene: TRBD1
abundance: many
CDR3nt: TGTGCCAGCAGTTTAAACGGACAGGGGTGGGAGACCCAGTACTTC
CDR3aa: CASSLNGQGWETQYF

j_gene: TRBJ2-3
v_gene: TRBV27
d_gene: -
abundance: many
CDR3nt: TGTGCCAGCAGTTTATTAGGTTTCGCGGAGATCGATACGCAGTATTTT
CDR3aa: CASSLLGFAEIDTQYF

j_gene: TRBJ2-5
v_gene: TRBV7-2
d_gene: -
abundance: few
CDR3nt: TGTGCCAGCAGCTTTCGAGCCGTGGAGACCCAGTACTTC
CDR3aa: CASSFRAVETQYF

j_gene: TRBJ1-1
v_gene: TRBV18
d_gene: -
abundance: -
CDR3nt: TGTGCCAGCTCACCACCGAAAGGGGAGACTGAAGCTTTCTTT
CDR3aa: CASSPPKGETEAFF

j_gene: TRBJ1-5
v_gene: TRBV15
d_gene: -
abundance: many
CDR3nt: TGTGCCACCAGCAGAGACTCTACGTACAATCAGCCCCAGCATTTT
CDR3aa: CATSRDSTYNQPQHF

j_gene: TRBJ2-7
v_gene: TRBV4-3
d_gene: -
abundance: many
CDR3nt: TGCGCCAGCAGCCAAGATGAGACGCGTTACGAGCAGTACTTC
CDR3aa: CASSQDETRYEQYF

j_gene: TRBJ1-6
v_gene: TRBV7-6
d_gene: TRBD1
abundance: -
CDR3nt: TGTGCCAGCAGCCCCGGGACAGCGATACTGAATTCACCCCTCCACTTT
CDR3aa: CASSPGTAILNSPLHF

j_gene: TRBJ2-7
v_gene: TRBV28
d_gene: -
abundance: few
CDR3nt: TGTGCAACTCACACGATTGGGGCTCTGATCGAGCAGTACTTC
CDR3aa: CATHTIGALIEQYF

j_gene: TRBJ1-2
v_gene: TRBV28
d_gene: -
abundance: -
CDR3nt: TGTGCCAGCAGCTTAGAGGGGGGTTACTATGGCTACACCTTC
CDR3aa: CASSLEGGYYGYTF

j_gene: TRBJ2-4
v_gene: TRBV27
d_gene: TRBD2
abundance: -
CDR3nt: TGTGCCAGCAGTGGTAGCGGGAGTGTCAAAAACATTCAGTACTTC
CDR3aa: CASSGSGSVKNIQYF

j_gene: TRBJ2-3
v_gene: TRBV7-2
d_gene: TRBD2
abundance: few
CDR3nt: TGTGCCAGCAGCATAACCAGCGGGAGGTTTACAGATACGCAGTATTTT
CDR3aa: CASSITSGRFTDTQYF

j_gene: TRBJ1-2
v_gene: TRBV19
d_gene: -
abundance: -
CDR3nt: TGTGCCAGTAAGGGAAGCCACACGGGATATGGCTACACCTTC
CDR3aa: CASKGSHTGYGYTF

j_gene: TRBJ2-2
v_gene: TRBV4-1
d_gene: -
abundance: -
CDR3nt: TGCGCCAGCAGCTCGCACACAGGGTTCGGGGAGCTGTTTTTT
CDR3aa: CASSSHTGFGELFF

j_gene: TRBJ1-2
v_gene: TRBV4-2
d_gene: -
abundance: few
CDR3nt: TGTGCCAGCAGCCAAGTTCCAGGGGCAACCGTAGGCTATGGCTACACCTTC
CDR3aa: CASSQVPGATVGYGYTF

j_gene: TRBJ1-1
v_gene: TRBV7-9
d_gene: -
abundance: -
CDR3nt: TGTGCCAGCAGCGGGCCGGCGGGCACTGAAGCTTTCTTT
CDR3aa: CASSGPAGTEAFF

j_gene: TRBJ2-3
v_gene: TRBV5-4
d_gene: TRBD2
abundance: -
CDR3nt: TGTGCCAGCAGCTTGGTTGGACTAGCGGTCACAGATACGCAGTATTTT
CDR3aa: CASSLVGLAVTDTQYF

j_gene: TRBJ1-2
v_gene: TRBV29-1
d_gene: TRBD1
abundance: few
CDR3nt: TGCAGCGTCCCCGAGGACAGGGTCTATGGCTACACCTTC
CDR3aa: CSVPEDRVYGYTF

j_gene: TRBJ2-7
v_gene: TRBV4-2
d_gene: TRBD2
abundance: -
CDR3nt: TGTGCCAGCAGCCCGACCCCTCGCGGGAGGGGAGATGAGCAGTACTTC
CDR3aa: CASSPTPRGRGDEQYF

j_gene: TRBJ2-1
v_gene: TRBV7-2
d_gene: TRBD1
abundance: -
CDR3nt: TGTGCCAGCAGCTGGACAGGGGGGGACAATGAGCAGTTCTTC
CDR3aa: CASSWTGGDNEQFF

j_gene: TRBJ2-5
v_gene: TRBV10-3
d_gene: -
abundance: -
CDR3nt: TGTGCCATTTCCCAGGACGCCCAAGAGACCCAGTACTTC
CDR3aa: CAISQDAQETQYF

j_gene: TRBJ2-1
v_gene: TRBV20-1
d_gene: -
abundance: -
CDR3nt: TGCAGTTCTAGAGTGTCCTACAATGAGCAGTTCTTC
CDR3aa: CSSRVSYNEQFF

j_gene: TRBJ2-7
v_gene: TRBV4-1
d_gene: -
abundance: -
CDR3nt: TGCGCCAGCAGCCAACTCAGCGGGTTAAGCTCCTACGAGCAGTACTTC
CDR3aa: CASSQLSGLSSYEQYF

j_gene: TRBJ1-5
v_gene: TRBV27
d_gene: -
abundance: many
CDR3nt: TGTGCCAGCAGCCCTATATTTGGGCGAAACAATCAGCCCCAGCATTTT
CDR3aa: CASSPIFGRNNQPQHF

j_gene: TRBJ2-2
v_gene: TRBV27
d_gene: -
abundance: many
CDR3nt: TGTGCCAGCAGTTTAGGCGGAATTAACACCGGGGAGCTGTTTTTT
CDR3aa: CASSLGGINTGELFF

j_gene: TRBJ2-3
v_gene: TRBV7-8
d_gene: -
abundance: -
CDR3nt: TGTGCCAGCAGCCTAACAGGGCCCCCTCCAGATACGCAGTATTTT
CDR3aa: CASSLTGPPPDTQYF

j_gene: TRBJ2-7
v_gene: TRBV6-5
d_gene: -
abundance: -
CDR3nt: TGTGCCAGCAGCCCCGCAGCCTCCTCCTACGAGCAGCACTTC
CDR3aa: CASSPAASSYEQHF

j_gene: TRBJ2-3
v_gene: TRBV6-1
d_gene: -
abundance: many
CDR3nt: TGTGCCAGCTTCCAGGGAGCCTACTCTCCGTATTTT
CDR3aa: CASFQGAYSPYF